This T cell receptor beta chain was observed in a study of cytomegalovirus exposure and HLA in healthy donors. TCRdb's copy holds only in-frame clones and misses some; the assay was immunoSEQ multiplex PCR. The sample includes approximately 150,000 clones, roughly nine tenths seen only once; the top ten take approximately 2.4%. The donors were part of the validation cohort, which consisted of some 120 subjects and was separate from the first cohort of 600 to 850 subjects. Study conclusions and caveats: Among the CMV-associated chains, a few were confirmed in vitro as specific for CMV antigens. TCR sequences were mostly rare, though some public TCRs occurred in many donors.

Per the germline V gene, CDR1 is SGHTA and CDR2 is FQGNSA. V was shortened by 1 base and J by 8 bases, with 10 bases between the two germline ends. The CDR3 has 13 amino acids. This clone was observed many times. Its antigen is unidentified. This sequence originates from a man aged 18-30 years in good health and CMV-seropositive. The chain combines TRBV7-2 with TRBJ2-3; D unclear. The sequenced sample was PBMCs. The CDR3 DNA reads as TGTGCCAGCAGCTTAGGCGAAGCACCTACGCAGTATTTT. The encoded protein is CASSLGEAPTQYF.